This TCR beta chain was sequenced during a study of blood T cells in healthy people across ages. A second roughly 7 to 12 cycle PCR used barcoded and J-beta primers. Each cDNA molecule carried a tag from a template-switch adaptor that contained 12 random nucleotides. TCRdb itself ran the 5' RACE reads through MiXCR, one entry per CDR3 protein. There are hundreds of thousands of distinct CDR3 sequences in the sample; around 40% occur only once, and about 20% lies in the top ten. Germline V gene sequence: CDR1 MNHEY, CDR2 SVGEGT. CDR3 size: 12 residues. The chain couples TRBV6-2 or TRBV6-3 to TRBJ2-7; 7 nucleotides align to TRBD2. Matching the DNA end better, TRBJ2-5 makes the J call doubtful. The specimen was blood. This receptor was taken from a woman aged 60 to 75 in good health. The CDR3: CAIGGSRQTQYF. CDR3 DNA sequence: TGTGCCATTGGCGGGAGTAGGCAGACCCAGTACTTC.